This TCR beta chain was obtained from a study of metastatic and nonmetastatic thyroid tumors. Turning to the study itself: Malignant and benign thyroid patients had repertoires compared in peripheral blood and tumor or nodule tissue. Overall study findings and caveats: Significantly greater TCR beta diversity was reportedly found in malignant thyroid tumors than in benign nodules (in blood and tumor).

None of the patients had undergone any treatment ahead of thyroid surgery. A remark on this clone: The antigen is unknown.

This CDR3 region has 17 residues. CDR1 is MNHEY and CDR2 is SMNVEV in the germline V gene (reference sequence). Deletions cut 0 bases from V and 0 bases from J, with 12 bases between. Original data processing: CDR3 differences across clinicopathological groups were used to build a distant-metastasis classifier for papillary thyroid cancer. TCRdb recomputed clones from the PCR reads via MiXCR. The V and J calls and clone size come from TCRdb's table, not from the authors' own analysis. This table has 13,000 to 15,000 clones, about 28% appearing once. The receptor was isolated from a female donor with papillary thyroid cancer or a benign thyroid nodule (not recorded which). Some clones in this sample may be carry-over from other donors' samples. The chain has TRBV27 and TRBJ1-5; D is unclear. Sequencing was carried out using blood. CDR3 protein: CASSLSFRNYSNQPQHF. In DNA form, the CDR3 reads TGTGCCAGCAGTTTATCGTTCAGGAATTATAGCAATCAGCCCCAGCATTTT.